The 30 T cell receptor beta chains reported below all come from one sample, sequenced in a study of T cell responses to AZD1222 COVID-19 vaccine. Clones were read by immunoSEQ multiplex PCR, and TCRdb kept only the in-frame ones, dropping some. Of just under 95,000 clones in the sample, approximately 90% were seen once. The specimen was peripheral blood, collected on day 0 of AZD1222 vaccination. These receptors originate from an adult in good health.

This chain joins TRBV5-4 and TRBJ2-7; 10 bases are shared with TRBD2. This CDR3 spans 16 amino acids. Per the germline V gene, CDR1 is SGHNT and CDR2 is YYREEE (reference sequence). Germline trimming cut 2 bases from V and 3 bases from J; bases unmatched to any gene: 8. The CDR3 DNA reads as TGTGCCAGCAGCTTTGGTCAGCGGGAGGGGAACTACGAGCAGTACTTC. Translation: CASSFGQREGNYEQYF.

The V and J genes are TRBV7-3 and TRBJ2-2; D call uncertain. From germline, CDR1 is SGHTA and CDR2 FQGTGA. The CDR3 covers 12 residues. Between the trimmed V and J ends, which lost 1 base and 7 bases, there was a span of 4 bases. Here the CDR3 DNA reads TGTGCCAGCAGCTTAATTGGCGGGGAGCTGTTTTTT. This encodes CASSLIGGELFF.

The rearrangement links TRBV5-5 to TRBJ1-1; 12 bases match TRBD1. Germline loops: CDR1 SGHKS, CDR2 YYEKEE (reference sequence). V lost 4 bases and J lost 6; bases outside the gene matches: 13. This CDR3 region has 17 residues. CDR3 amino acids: CASSARDRGRLGAEAFF. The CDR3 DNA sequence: TGTGCCAGCAGCGCGAGGGACAGGGGGCGATTAGGCGCTGAAGCTTTCTTT.

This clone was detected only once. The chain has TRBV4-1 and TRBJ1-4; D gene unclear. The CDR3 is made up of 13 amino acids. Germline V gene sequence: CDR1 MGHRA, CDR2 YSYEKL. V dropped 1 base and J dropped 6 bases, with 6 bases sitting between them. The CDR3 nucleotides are TGCGCCAGCAGCCAAGTCACCGATGAAAAACTGTTTTTT. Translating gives CASSQVTDEKLFF.

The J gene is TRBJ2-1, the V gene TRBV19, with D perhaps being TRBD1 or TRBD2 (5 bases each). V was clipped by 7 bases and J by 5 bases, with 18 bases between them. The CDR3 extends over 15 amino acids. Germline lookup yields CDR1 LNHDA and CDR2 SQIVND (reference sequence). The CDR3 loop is CASTPGHLRNNEQFF. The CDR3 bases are TGTGCCAGTACCCCGGGGCACCTTAGAAACAATGAGCAGTTCTTC.

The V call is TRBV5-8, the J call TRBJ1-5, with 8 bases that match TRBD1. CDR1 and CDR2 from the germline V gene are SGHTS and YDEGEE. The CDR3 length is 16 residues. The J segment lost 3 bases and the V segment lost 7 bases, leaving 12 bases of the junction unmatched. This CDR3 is CASERRETGVNQPQHF. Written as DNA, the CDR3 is TGTGCCAGCGAACGAAGAGAGACAGGGGTCAATCAGCCCCAGCATTTT.

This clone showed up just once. In DNA, the CDR3 is TGTGCCAGCAGCTTGGCCGGGGAGTTCGATGAAAAACTGTTTTTT. This encodes CASSLAGEFDEKLFF. The chain combines TRBV5-6 with TRBJ1-4; D remains ambiguous. The CDR3 totals 15 residues. From germline, CDR1 is SGHDT and CDR2 YYEEEE. V was clipped by 0 bases and J by 6 bases, with 12 bases between them.

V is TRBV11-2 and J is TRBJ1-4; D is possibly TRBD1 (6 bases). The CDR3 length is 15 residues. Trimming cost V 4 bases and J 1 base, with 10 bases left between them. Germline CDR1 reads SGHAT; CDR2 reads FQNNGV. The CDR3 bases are TGTGCCAGCAGCTCGAGAGGGGGAACTAATGAAAAACTGTTTTTT. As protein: CASSSRGGTNEKLFF.

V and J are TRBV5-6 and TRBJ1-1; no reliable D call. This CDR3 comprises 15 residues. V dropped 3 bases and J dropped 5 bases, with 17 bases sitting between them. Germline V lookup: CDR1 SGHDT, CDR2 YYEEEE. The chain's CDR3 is CASSSLDTGRTEAFF. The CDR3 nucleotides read TGTGCCAGCAGCTCTTTAGACACCGGGAGGACTGAAGCTTTCTTT.

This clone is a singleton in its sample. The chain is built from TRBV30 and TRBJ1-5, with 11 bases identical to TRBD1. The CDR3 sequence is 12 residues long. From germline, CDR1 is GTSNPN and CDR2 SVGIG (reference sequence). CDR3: CAMGQGDQPQHF. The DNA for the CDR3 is TGTGCGATGGGACAGGGGGATCAGCCCCAGCATTTT.

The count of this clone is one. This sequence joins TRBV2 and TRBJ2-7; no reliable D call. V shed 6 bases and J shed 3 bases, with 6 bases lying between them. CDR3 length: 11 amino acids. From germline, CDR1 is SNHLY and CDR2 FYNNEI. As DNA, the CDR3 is TGTGCCAGCAGGCGAGTCTACGAGCAGTACTTC. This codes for CASRRVYEQYF.

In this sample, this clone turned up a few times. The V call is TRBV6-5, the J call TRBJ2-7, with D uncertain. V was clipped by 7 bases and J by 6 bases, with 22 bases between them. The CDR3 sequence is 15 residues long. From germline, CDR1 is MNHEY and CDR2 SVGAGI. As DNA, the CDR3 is TGTGCCAGCACACTACCCTCAATGGGCGTACCCGAGCAGTACTTC. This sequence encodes CASTLPSMGVPEQYF.

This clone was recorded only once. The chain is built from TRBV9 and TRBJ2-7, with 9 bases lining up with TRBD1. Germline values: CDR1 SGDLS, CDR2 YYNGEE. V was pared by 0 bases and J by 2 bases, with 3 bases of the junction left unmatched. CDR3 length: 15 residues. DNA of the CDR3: TGTGCCAGCAGCGTAGGGGACAGGGATCCCTACGAGCAGTACTTC. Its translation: CASSVGDRDPYEQYF.

The DNA of the CDR3 is TGTGCCTGGAGTCGGGAGTGGGGAGATACGCAGTATTTT. Encoded protein: CAWSREWGDTQYF. The chain carries TRBV30 and TRBJ2-3; possible D gene TRBD2, 6 bases. This CDR3 contains 13 residues. V was cut by 2 bases and J by 5 bases, with 11 bases left in between. Germline CDR1 reads GTSNPN; CDR2 reads SVGIG (reference sequence).

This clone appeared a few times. CDR3 sequence (DNA): TGCGCCAGCAGCTTGACAGGGAATGGAAACACCATATATTTT. Translated, it gives CASSLTGNGNTIYF. The J gene is TRBJ1-3, the V gene TRBV5-1; D is possibly TRBD1 (6 bases). Per germline, CDR1 SGHRS and CDR2 YFSETQ. Trimming shortened V by 1 base and J by 3 bases, and 8 bases separated the two germline ends. This CDR3 is 14 amino acids long. Full variable domain (remainder filled in from reference TRBV5-1 and TRBJ1-3): KAGVTQTPRYLIKTRGQQVTLSCSPISGHRSVSWYQQTPGQGLQFLFEYFSETQRNKGNFPGRFSGRQFSNSRSEMNVSTLELGDSALYLCASSLTGNGNTIYFGEGSWLTVV.

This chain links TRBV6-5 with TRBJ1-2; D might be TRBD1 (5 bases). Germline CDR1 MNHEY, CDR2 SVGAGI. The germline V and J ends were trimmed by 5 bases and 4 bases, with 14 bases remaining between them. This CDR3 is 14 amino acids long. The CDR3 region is CASSQGIIGYGYTF. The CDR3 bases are TGTGCCAGCAGTCAGGGCATTATTGGCTATGGCTACACCTTC.

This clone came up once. In nucleotides, the CDR3 is TGCGCCAGCAGCTTATCACAGGGAGTAACAACTAATGAAAAACTGTTTTTT. This translates into CASSLSQGVTTNEKLFF. The chain uses TRBV5-1 and TRBJ1-4, with a tentative D call TRBD1 (6 bases). The germline gives CDR1 SGHRS, CDR2 YFSETQ. The CDR3 contains 17 residues. V was trimmed by 2 bases and J by 0 bases, leaving 14 bases between them.

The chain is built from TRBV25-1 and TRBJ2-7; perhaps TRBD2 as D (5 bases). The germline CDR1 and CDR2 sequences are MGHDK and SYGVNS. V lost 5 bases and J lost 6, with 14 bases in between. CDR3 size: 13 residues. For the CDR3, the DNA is TGTGCCAGCAGTCCCGGGATGTTAGGCGAGCAGTACTTC. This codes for CASSPGMLGEQYF.

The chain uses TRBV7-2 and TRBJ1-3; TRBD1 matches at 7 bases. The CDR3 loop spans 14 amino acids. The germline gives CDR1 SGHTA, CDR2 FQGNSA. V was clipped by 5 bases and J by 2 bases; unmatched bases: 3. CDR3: CASSPGGAGNTIYF. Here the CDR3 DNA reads TGTGCCAGCAGCCCAGGGGGGGCTGGAAACACCATATATTTT.

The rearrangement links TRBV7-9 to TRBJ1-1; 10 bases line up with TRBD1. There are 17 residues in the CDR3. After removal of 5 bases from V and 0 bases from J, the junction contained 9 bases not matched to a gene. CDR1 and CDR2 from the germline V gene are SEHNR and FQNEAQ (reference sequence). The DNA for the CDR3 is TGTGCCAGCAGCGCCCGGACAGGGGGGGCAATGAACACTGAAGCTTTCTTT. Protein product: CASSARTGGAMNTEAFF.

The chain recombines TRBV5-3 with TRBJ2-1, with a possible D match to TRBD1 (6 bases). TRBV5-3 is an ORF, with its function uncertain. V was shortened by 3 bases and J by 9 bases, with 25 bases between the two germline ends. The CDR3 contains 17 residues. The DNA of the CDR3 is TGTGCCAGAAGCTACGTCTCAGGGGCTGGACCACAAAGTGAGCAGTTCTTC. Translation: CARSYVSGAGPQSEQFF.

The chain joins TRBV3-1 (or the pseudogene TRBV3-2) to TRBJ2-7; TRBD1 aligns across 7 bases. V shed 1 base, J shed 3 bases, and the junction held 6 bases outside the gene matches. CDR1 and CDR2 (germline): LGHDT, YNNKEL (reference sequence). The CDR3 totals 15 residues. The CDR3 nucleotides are TGTGCCAGCAGCCAAGGAGGGGGCGTTGGCTACGAGCAGTACTTC. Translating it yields CASSQGGGVGYEQYF.

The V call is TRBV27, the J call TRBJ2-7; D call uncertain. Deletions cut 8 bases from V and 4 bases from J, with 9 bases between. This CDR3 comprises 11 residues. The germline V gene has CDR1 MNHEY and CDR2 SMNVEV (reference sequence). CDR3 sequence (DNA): TGTGCCAGCGCGAATTCATACGAGCAGTACTTC. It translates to CASANSYEQYF.

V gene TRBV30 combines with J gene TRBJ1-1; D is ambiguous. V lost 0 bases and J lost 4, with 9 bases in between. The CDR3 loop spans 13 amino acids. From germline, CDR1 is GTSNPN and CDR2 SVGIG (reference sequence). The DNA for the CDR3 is TGTGCCTGGAGTGTCTCGGCAGGCACTGAAGCTTTCTTT. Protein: CAWSVSAGTEAFF. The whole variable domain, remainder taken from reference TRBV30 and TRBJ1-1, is SQTIHQWPATLVQPVGSPLSLECTVEGTSNPNLYWYRQAAGRGLQLLFYSVGIGQISSEVPQNLSASRPQDRQFILSSKKLLLSDSGFYLCAWSVSAGTEAFFGQGTRLTVV.

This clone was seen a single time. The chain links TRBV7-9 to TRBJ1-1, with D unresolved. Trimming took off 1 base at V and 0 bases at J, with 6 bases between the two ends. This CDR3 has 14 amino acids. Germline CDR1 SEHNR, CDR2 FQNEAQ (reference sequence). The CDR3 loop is CASSLGAVNTEAFF. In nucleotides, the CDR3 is TGTGCCAGCAGCTTAGGGGCAGTGAACACTGAAGCTTTCTTT.

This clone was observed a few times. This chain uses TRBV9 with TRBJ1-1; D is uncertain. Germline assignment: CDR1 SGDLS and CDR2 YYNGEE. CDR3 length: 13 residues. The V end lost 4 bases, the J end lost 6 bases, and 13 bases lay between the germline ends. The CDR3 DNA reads TGTGCCAGCAGCTCACACGCGGGGTCTGAAGCTTTCTTT. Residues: CASSSHAGSEAFF.

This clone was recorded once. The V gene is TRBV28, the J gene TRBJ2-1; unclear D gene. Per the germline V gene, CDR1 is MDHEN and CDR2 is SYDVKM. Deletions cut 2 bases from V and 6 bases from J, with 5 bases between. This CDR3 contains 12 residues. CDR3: CASSLGINEQFF. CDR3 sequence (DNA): TGTGCCAGCAGTTTAGGGATCAATGAGCAGTTCTTC.

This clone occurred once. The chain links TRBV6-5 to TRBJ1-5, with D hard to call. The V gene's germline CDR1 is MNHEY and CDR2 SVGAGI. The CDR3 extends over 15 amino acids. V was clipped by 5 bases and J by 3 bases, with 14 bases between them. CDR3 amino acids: CASSLDPYNNQPQHF. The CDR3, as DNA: TGTGCCAGCAGTCTTGACCCCTACAACAATCAGCCCCAGCATTTT.

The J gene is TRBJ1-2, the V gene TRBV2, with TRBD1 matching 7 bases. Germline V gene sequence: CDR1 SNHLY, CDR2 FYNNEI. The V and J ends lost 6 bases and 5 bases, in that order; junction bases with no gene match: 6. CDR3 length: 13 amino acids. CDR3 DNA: TGTGCCAGCAGGCCGGGACAGCCGTATGGCTACACCTTC. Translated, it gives CASRPGQPYGYTF.

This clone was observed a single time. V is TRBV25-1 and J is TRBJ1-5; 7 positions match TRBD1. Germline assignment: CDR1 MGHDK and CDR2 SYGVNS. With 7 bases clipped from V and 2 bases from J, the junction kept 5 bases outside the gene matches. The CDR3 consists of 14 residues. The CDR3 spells CASTGTAGNQPQHF. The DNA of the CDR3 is TGTGCCAGCACTGGGACAGCGGGCAATCAGCCCCAGCATTTT.